Each of the 3 T cell receptor beta chains below was sequenced from the same sample in a study of ipilimumab plus nivolumab after autologous stem cell transplantation. TCRdb's copy holds only in-frame clones and misses some; the assay was immunoSEQ multiplex PCR. The table shows more than 13,000 clones, with around 79% occurring only once. The sample consisted of PBMCs, taken in a trial of ipilimumab plus nivolumab as post-transplant consolidation. The receptors were gathered from a male donor with primary mediastinal lymphoma.

The rearrangement uses TRBV6-1 and TRBJ2-7; possibly TRBD1 or TRBD2 for D (5 bases each). Germline V CDR1 and CDR2: MNHNS, SASEGT. V lost 8 bases and J 6 bases, leaving 20 bases between the germline ends. This CDR3 is built from 14 residues. In DNA form, the CDR3 reads TGTGCCAGCCTCGGAAGGAGGTCCGACAGCGAGCAGTACTTC. It encodes CASLGRRSDSEQYF.

This clone was detected once. J is TRBJ2-5 and V is TRBV5-5; TRBD1 matches at 8 bases. The CDR3 has 13 amino acids. The V gene's germline CDR1 is SGHKS and CDR2 YYEKEE (reference sequence). The junction had 2 bases not matched to a gene; V was cut back by 4 bases and J by 3 bases. CDR3 region: CASSLTGEETQYF. CDR3 coding DNA: TGTGCCAGCAGCCTGACAGGGGAAGAGACCCAGTACTTC.

This chain joins TRBV19 and TRBJ2-1, with a weak D call TRBD2 (5 bases). CDR3 length equals 14 residues. Trimming took 5 bases from V and 6 from J, leaving 14 bases between them. Germline-derived CDR1 and CDR2 are LNHDA and SQIVND (reference sequence). CDR3 protein: CASSPTGVSNEQFF. DNA for the CDR3: TGTGCCAGTAGTCCAACCGGGGTCTCCAATGAGCAGTTCTTC.